The clone carrying this TCR beta chain was recorded once. Its target is not known. V lost 4 bases, J lost 3 bases, and 10 bases lay in between. The CDR3 loop spans 13 amino acids. Germline assignment: CDR1 MNHNY and CDR2 SVGAGI (reference sequence). The data derive from a study of shared clonotypes between healthy human individuals. It was across several immunoSEQ plates that each subset's genomic DNA was evenly split. Only in-frame clones appear in the TCRdb table, and some are missing; sequencing was by immunoSEQ multiplex PCR. The data contain about 380,000 clones, roughly 96% of them seen just once; the ten biggest clones take up 0.32%. Study-wide points: Specimens sampled were limited to blood, with tissue repertoires likely differing.

V usage is TRBV6-6 and J usage is TRBJ2-7, with TRBD2 as a possible D gene (6 bases). The sample comprised memory CD8+ T cells sorted from blood. The subset was: CD45RO+ cells pooled with CCR7-negative TemRA cells. This TCR was recovered from a man aged 25 to 40 in good health. In nucleotides, the CDR3 is TGTGCCAGCAGTTCCGGGCGGGGCTACGAGCAGTACTTC. Protein sequence: CASSSGRGYEQYF.